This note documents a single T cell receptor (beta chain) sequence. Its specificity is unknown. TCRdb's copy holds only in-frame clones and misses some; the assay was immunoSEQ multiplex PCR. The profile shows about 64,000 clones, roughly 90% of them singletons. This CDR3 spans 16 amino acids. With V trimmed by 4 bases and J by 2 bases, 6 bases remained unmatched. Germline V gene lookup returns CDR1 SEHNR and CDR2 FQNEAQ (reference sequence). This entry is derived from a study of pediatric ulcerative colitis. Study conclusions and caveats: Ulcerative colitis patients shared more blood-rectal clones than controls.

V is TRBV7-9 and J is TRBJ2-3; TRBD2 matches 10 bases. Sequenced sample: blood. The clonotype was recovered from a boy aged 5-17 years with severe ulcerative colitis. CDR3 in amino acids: CASSYGTSELTDTQYF. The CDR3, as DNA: TGTGCCAGCAGCTACGGGACTAGCGAGCTCACAGATACGCAGTATTTT.